The clone carrying this T cell receptor beta chain was detected a few times. Antigen specificity is unknown. At one end, the junction sequence differs from germline, possibly due to a read error. This entry comes from a study of response to subunit inactivated influenza vaccine. CDR3 size: 15 residues. Per germline, CDR1 SGHTA and CDR2 FQGNSA. Study-level points and caveats: Researchers suggested that each seasonal influenza vaccination recruits few new T cells.

One entry per CDR3 protein results from TCRdb running MiXCR on the RT-PCR reads. The data show a few hundred thousand distinct CDR3 sequences, around 15% seen once. The chain joins TRBV7-2 to TRBJ2-1; D is perhaps TRBD2 (6 bases). This sequence was found in a man over 45 who received an inactivated influenza vaccine. This specimen consisted of PBMCs from blood, obtained about 11 days after vaccination. The CDR3 loop is CAGSPTRMSYNEQFF. The CDR3 nucleotides are TGTGCCGGCAGCCCGACTAGGATGTCCTACAATGAGCAGTTCTTC.